A selection of T cell receptor beta chains follows, all from one sample in a study of response to subunit inactivated influenza vaccine. TCRdb processed the RT-PCR reads anew with MiXCR; each CDR3 protein has one entry. The sample records 600,000 to 850,000 distinct CDR3 sequences, approximately 15% being singletons. Material: PBMCs from blood, obtained roughly 2 weeks before vaccination. Receptors originate from a man aged 50-60 years who received an inactivated influenza vaccine. The CDR3 runs from the conserved cysteine through the conserved F or W. D genes are given only for firm matches. A row's size may be missing; if present it is once, few, many or a size class.

TRBJ2-1	few	TRBV29-1	TRBD2	TGCAGCGGGGGGGGGTATGAGCAGTTCTTC	CSGGGYEQFF
TRBJ2-2	-	TRBV7-7	-	TGTGCCAGCAGCCCCCTCCCCTCCGGGGAGCTGTTTTTT	CASSPLPSGELFF
TRBJ2-3	-	TRBV7-9	TRBD2	TGTGCCAGCAGCTCGCTGGAGACTAGCGAAGGGCAGTATTTT	CASSSLETSEGQYF
TRBJ2-1	-	TRBV5-6	-	TGTGCCAGCAGCTTCCCCGTATTACCAGTCCATGAGCAGTTCTTC	CASSFPVLPVHEQFF
TRBJ1-1	-	TRBV29-1	TRBD1	TGCAGCGCTCCGGGACAGGGGTACCCTGAAGCTTTCTTT	CSAPGQGYPEAFF
TRBJ2-1	-	TRBV19	-	TGTGCCAGTACCCCCATGGGGTCTGCGTCCTACAATGAGCAGTTCTTC	CASTPMGSASYNEQFF
TRBJ2-1	-	TRBV6-5	-	TGTGCCAGCAGTTATGGGATTGGTCAAAATGAGCAGTTCTTC	CASSYGIGQNEQFF
TRBJ1-1	few	TRBV9	-	TGTGCCAGCAGCCCGCCCACGGGGGGTTCCTGGTCGAACACTGAAGCTTTCTTT	CASSPPTGGSWSNTEAFF
TRBJ1-2	-	TRBV6-1	TRBD1	TGTGCCAGCAGCATTTGGGTTCAGGGGGGTACCTATGGCTACACCTTC	CASSIWVQGGTYGYTF
TRBJ2-5	few	TRBV27	-	TGTGCCAGCAGTTTATTTTATCGCGGAGAGGGGGAGACCCAGTACTTC	CASSLFYRGEGETQYF
TRBJ1-2	-	TRBV15	-	TGTGCCACCAGCTTACGCCTTGAAGGCTACACCTTC	CATSLRLEGYTF
TRBJ1-1	-	TRBV29-1	-	TGCAGCGCTGCAGGACCGGCTAACACTGAAGCTTTCTTT	CSAAGPANTEAFF
TRBJ2-2	many	TRBV20-1	-	TGCAGTGCTAGGGGCTGGACGGAGCTGAACACCGGGGAGCTGTTTTTT	CSARGWTELNTGELFF
TRBJ2-5	few	TRBV7-9	TRBD1	TGTGCCAGCAGCTTAGACGGGACAGGCGGGACCCAGTACTTC	CASSLDGTGGTQYF
TRBJ2-7	few	TRBV10-3	TRBD2	TGTGCCATCAGTCCTAGCGGGGGAGGCTACGAGCAGTACTTC	CAISPSGGGYEQYF
TRBJ2-1	few	TRBV10-3	TRBD1	TGTGCCATCAGCCGGACAGGGGGCAATGGGGATGAGCAGTTCTTC	CAISRTGGNGDEQFF
TRBJ1-2	few	TRBV5-4	-	TGTGCCAGCAGCTTGGATTTGGTACAGGGCTATGGCTACACCTTC	CASSLDLVQGYGYTF
TRBJ2-2	-	TRBV12-3/TRBV12-4	-	TGTGCCAGCAGTTATCGGGTTTTCGGCGGGGAGCTGTTTTTT	CASSYRVFGGELFF
TRBJ1-2	-	TRBV12-3/TRBV12-4	-	TGTGCCAGCAGTCCCTTCCAGGCGACTGGCTACACCTTC	CASSPFQATGYTF
TRBJ2-2	few	TRBV30	-	TGTGCCTGGAGTGTACAAGTCACCGGGGAGCTGTTTTTT	CAWSVQVTGELFF
TRBJ2-7	-	TRBV5-1	-	TGCGCCAGCAGCTTGGCAGGGCGGGCCGGGGACGAGCAGTACTTC	CASSLAGRAGDEQYF
TRBJ2-3	many	TRBV5-1	TRBD1	TGTGCCAGCAGCCTGGGACAGGGTAGCACAGATACGCAGTATTTT	CASSLGQGSTDTQYF
TRBJ1-2	-	TRBV4-2	-	TGTGCCAGCAGCCAAGTATCAGGCAGGGGAGTAGAAGGCTACACCTTC	CASSQVSGRGVEGYTF
TRBJ1-3	many	TRBV28	-	TGTGCCAGCAGTCCCTTCTCTGGAAACACCATATATTTT	CASSPFSGNTIYF
TRBJ2-1	few	TRBV6-1	TRBD2	TGTGCCAGCAGTACGACTAGCGGGAGGGGCTGGGAGCAGTTCTTC	CASSTTSGRGWEQFF
TRBJ2-1	-	TRBV7-8	TRBD2	TGTGCCAGCAGCCAACAGCGCGGGAGGCCCTACAATGAGCAGTTCTTC	CASSQQRGRPYNEQFF
TRBJ2-1	few	TRBV7-8	TRBD1	TGTGCCAGCAGCCGCGGACAGGGGAGCAATGAGCAGTTCTTC	CASSRGQGSNEQFF
TRBJ1-5	-	TRBV21-1	-	TGTGCCAGCAGCGGGATACGGGGCGGTCAGCCCCAGCATTTT	CASSGIRGGQPQHF
TRBJ2-2	-	TRBV24-1	TRBD2	TGTGCCACCAGTGATCTAGCGGGCCGCACCGGGGAGCTGTTTTTT	CATSDLAGRTGELFF
TRBJ2-3	-	TRBV4-3	TRBD2	TGCGCCAGCAGCCAAGATCCTAGCGGGAGGGTCACAGATACGCAGTATTTT	CASSQDPSGRVTDTQYF
TRBJ2-7	few	TRBV6-2/TRBV6-3	TRBD1	TGTGCCAGCAGCTCCCCCAGGACAGGGCACTACGAGCAGTACTTC	CASSSPRTGHYEQYF
TRBJ1-2	-	TRBV28	-	TGTGCCAGCAGCTCGGGGGATTTTGCCTATGGCTACACCTTC	CASSSGDFAYGYTF
TRBJ2-7	few	TRBV5-1	TRBD1	TGCGCCAGCAGCTTGCTGGGACAGGGGTACGAGCAGTACTTC	CASSLLGQGYEQYF
TRBJ2-7	-	TRBV6-2/TRBV6-3	-	TGTGCCAGCAAGTCCTTTGGGGGCCTCACTATCTACGAGCAGTACTTC	CASKSFGGLTIYEQYF
TRBJ2-1	few	TRBV5-6	TRBD2	TGTGCCAGCAGCCCGGGGGGGTCGAACTCCTACAATGAGCAGTTCTTC	CASSPGGSNSYNEQFF
TRBJ1-1	-	TRBV6-2/TRBV6-3	TRBD1	TGTGCCAGCAGTCCCCCGGACAGGTCTGAAGCTTTCTTT	CASSPPDRSEAFF
TRBJ2-1	-	TRBV28	-	TGTGCCAGCAACAAAGACTCCAACGGTTACAATGAGCAGTTCTTC	CASNKDSNGYNEQFF
TRBJ1-1	-	TRBV6-2/TRBV6-3	-	TGTGCCAGCAGTTCCGTCAATGAAGCCTCCTTCTTT	CASSSVNEASFF
TRBJ1-2	-	TRBV5-1	TRBD1	TGCGCCAGCAGCTCGACAGGGGGCCATGGCTACACCTTC	CASSSTGGHGYTF
TRBJ1-2	-	TRBV15	TRBD1	TGTGCCACCAGCAGAGAGGGAGGGGGCCGTAGTGGCTACACCTTC	CATSREGGGRSGYTF
TRBJ2-1	many	TRBV6-2/TRBV6-3	TRBD1	TGTGCCAGCAGTCCTTCTCTAGACAGGGGGCCGCTTGAGCAGTTCTTC	CASSPSLDRGPLEQFF
TRBJ2-7	-	TRBV20-1	TRBD1	TGCAGTGCCCAGGGGGACAGGGTGTACGAGCAGTACTTC	CSAQGDRVYEQYF
TRBJ2-3	-	TRBV29-1	-	TGCAGCGTTGAAGCCAAGACTGGTACAGATACGCAGTATTTT	CSVEAKTGTDTQYF
TRBJ2-1	few	TRBV5-6	TRBD2	TGTGCCAGCAGCCCAGCGGGACGATCGAACAATGAGCAGTTCTTC	CASSPAGRSNNEQFF
TRBJ2-1	-	TRBV18	-	TGTGCCAGCTCACCATTGATCTCCTACAATGAGCAGTTCTTC	CASSPLISYNEQFF
TRBJ2-5	-	TRBV9	TRBD1	TGTGCCAGCAGCGACGGACAGGCCAATTGGGAGACCCAGTACTTC	CASSDGQANWETQYF
TRBJ2-2	-	TRBV7-9	TRBD2	TGTGCCAGCAGCGCGAGACGGGGGGGAACCGGGGAGCTGTTTTTT	CASSARRGGTGELFF
TRBJ2-5	-	TRBV7-2	-	TGTGCCAGCAGCTTAAGCCAGGGACCAGAGACCCAGTACTTC	CASSLSQGPETQYF
TRBJ1-1	few	TRBV19	-	TGTGCCAGTAGTATAAAGGGGAGTCCTGAAGCTTTCTTT	CASSIKGSPEAFF